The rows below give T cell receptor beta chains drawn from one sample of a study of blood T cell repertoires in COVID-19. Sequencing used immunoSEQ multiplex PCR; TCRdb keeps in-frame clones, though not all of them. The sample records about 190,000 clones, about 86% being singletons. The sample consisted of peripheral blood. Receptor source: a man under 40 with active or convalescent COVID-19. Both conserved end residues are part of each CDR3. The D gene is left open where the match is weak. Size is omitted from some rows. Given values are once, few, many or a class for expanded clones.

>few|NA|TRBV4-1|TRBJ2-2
CASSQDTSRTNTGELFF
TGCGCCAGCAGCCAAGATACATCCAGGACGAACACCGGGGAGCTGTTTTTT
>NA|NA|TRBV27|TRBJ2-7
CASSLFKYSSYEQYF
TGTGCCAGCAGTTTATTCAAGTACAGCTCCTACGAGCAGTACTTC
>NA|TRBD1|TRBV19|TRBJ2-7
CASSIVTGNIYEQYF
TGTGCCAGTAGTATCGTGACAGGGAATATCTACGAGCAGTACTTC
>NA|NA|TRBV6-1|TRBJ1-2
CASSEAHPAAANYGYTF
TGTGCCAGCAGTGAAGCCCACCCGGCGGCAGCAAACTATGGCTACACCTTC
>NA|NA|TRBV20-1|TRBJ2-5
CSGEAETQYF
TGCAGTGGCGAAGCGGAGACCCAGTACTTC
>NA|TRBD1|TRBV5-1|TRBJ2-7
CASSLKVAGGYEQYF
TGCGCCAGCAGCTTAAAAGTGGCAGGGGGTTACGAGCAGTACTTC
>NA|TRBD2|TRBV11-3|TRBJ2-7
CASSLDLGGRNEQYF
TGTGCCAGCAGCTTAGATCTCGGCGGGAGAAACGAGCAGTACTTC
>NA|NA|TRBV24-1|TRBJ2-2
CATSDPDSKNTGELFF
TGTGCCACCAGTGACCCGGACAGCAAGAACACCGGGGAGCTGTTTTTT
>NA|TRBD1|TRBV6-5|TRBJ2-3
CASRPGQGAGDTQYF
TGTGCCAGCAGGCCGGGACAGGGGGCGGGAGATACGCAGTATTTT
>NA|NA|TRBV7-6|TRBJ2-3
CASSPWAGRTDTQYF
TGTGCCAGCAGCCCCTGGGCAGGGCGCACAGATACGCAGTATTTT
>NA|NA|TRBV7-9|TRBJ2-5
CASQGLQETQYF
TGTGCCAGCCAGGGGCTACAAGAGACCCAGTACTTC
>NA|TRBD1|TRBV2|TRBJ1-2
CASKFETGGRNGYTF
TGTGCCAGCAAATTCGAGACAGGGGGCAGGAATGGCTACACCTTC
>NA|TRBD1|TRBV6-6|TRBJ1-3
CASTVVKGAGGNTIYF
TGTGCCAGCACCGTCGTTAAGGGGGCGGGTGGAAACACCATATATTTT
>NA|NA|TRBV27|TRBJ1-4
CASSLSPPNLLPNEKLFF
TGTGCCAGCAGTTTATCGCCCCCTAATTTATTACCGAATGAAAAACTGTTTTTT
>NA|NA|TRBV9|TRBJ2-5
CASSVGGGLKETQYF
TGTGCCAGCAGCGTAGGCGGGGGCCTAAAAGAGACCCAGTACTTC
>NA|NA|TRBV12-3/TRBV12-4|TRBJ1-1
CASSRGLPEAFF
TGTGCCAGCAGTCGAGGGTTGCCTGAAGCTTTCTTT
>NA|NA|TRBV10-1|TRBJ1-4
CASSESNRVGGEKLFF
TGCGCCAGCAGTGAGTCGAATCGGGTGGGGGGTGAAAAACTGTTTTTT
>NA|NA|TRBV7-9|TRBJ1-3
CASSSISSGNTIYF
TGTGCCAGCAGTTCTATAAGCTCTGGAAACACCATATATTTT